What follows is one T cell receptor beta chain and its context. Its target is unknown. Per the germline V gene, CDR1 is MNHEY and CDR2 is SVGAGI. J was trimmed by 0 bases and V by 7 bases; bases with no gene match: 5. The CDR3 spans 14 residues. The sample is drawn from a study of T cell responses to AZD1222 COVID-19 vaccine. Across the study: Investigators merged groups given second doses at roughly 4 or roughly 12 weeks. Overall study results and limits: Spike-specific TCR breadth and depth went up after people got two AZD1222 doses.

Profiling relied on immunoSEQ multiplex PCR, and the TCRdb table lists in-frame clones only, not all of them. The table lists 95,000 to 100,000 clones, roughly nine tenths of them singletons, with under 1.5% in the top ten. Sequencing used peripheral blood, obtained on day 0 of AZD1222 vaccination. The source is an adult in good health. This sequence joins TRBV6-5 and TRBJ2-7, with 8 bases that match TRBD2. This chain's CDR3 is CASNERGSSYEQYF. The DNA of the CDR3 is TGTGCCAGCAACGAGCGGGGGAGCTCCTACGAGCAGTACTTC.